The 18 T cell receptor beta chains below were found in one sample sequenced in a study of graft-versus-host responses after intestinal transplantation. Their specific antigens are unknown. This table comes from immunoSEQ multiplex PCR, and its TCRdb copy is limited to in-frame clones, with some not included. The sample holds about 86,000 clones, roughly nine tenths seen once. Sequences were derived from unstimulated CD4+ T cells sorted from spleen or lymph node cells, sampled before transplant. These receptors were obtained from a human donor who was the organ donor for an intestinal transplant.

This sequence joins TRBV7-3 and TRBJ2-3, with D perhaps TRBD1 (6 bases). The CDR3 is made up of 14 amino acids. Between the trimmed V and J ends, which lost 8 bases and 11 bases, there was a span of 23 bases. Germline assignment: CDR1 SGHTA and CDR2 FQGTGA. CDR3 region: CASGPGHKKDQQYF. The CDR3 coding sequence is TGTGCCAGCGGACCGGGACACAAGAAGGACCAGCAGTATTTT.

In nucleotides, the CDR3 is TGTGCCAGCAGCCAAGGCACAAACCAGGGGAACTATGGCTACACCTTC. Its translation: CASSQGTNQGNYGYTF. The rearrangement links TRBV4-2 to TRBJ1-2, with D maybe TRBD1 (6 bases). V dropped 1 base and J dropped 2 bases, with 14 bases sitting between them. This CDR3 has 16 residues. CDR1 is LGHNA, CDR2 YNFKEQ, per germline.

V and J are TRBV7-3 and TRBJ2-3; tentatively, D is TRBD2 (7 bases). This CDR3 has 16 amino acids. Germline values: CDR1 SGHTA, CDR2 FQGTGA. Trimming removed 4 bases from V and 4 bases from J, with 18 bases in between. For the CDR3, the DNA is TGTGCCAGCAGCTCCGGACTAGGGAAGGGGGCAGATACGCAGTATTTT. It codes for CASSSGLGKGADTQYF. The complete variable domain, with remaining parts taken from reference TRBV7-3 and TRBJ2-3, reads GAGVSQTPSNKVTEKGKYVELRCDPISGHTALYWYRQSLGQGPEFLIYFQGTGAADDSGLPNDRFFAVRPEGSVSTLKIQRTERGDSAVYLCASSSGLGKGADTQYFGPGTRLTVL.

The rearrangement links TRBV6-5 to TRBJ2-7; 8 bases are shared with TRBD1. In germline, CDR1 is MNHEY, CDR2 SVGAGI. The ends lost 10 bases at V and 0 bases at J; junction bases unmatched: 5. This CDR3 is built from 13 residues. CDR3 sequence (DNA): TGTGCCACAAGACAGGGGACCTCCTACGAGCAGTACTTC. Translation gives CATRQGTSYEQYF.

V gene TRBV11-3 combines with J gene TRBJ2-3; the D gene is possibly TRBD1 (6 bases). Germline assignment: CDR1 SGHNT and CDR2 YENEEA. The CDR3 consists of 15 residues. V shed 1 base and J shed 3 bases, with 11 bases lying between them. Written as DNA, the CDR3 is TGTGCCAGCAGCTTAGGGTACAGGGTAACAGATACGCAGTATTTT. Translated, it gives CASSLGYRVTDTQYF.

Here the CDR3 reads CATTGNSYEQYF. For the CDR3, the DNA is TGTGCCACGACGGGGAACTCCTACGAGCAGTACTTC. The chain couples TRBV28 to TRBJ2-7; the D gene is possibly TRBD2 (5 bases). Germline V lookup: CDR1 MDHEN, CDR2 SYDVKM. There are 12 residues in the CDR3. V was trimmed by 10 bases and J by 0 bases, leaving 10 bases between them.

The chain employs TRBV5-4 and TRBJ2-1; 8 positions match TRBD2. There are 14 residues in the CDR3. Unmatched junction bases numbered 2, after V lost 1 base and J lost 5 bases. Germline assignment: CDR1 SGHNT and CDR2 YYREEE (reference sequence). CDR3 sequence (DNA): TGTGCCAGCAGCTTGAAACTAGCGGACAATGAGCAGTTCTTC. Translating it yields CASSLKLADNEQFF.

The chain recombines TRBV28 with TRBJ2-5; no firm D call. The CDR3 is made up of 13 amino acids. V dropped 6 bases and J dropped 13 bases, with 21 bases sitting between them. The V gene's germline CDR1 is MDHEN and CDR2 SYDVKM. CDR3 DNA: TGTGCCAGCAGAAAAGGCTTGGGTGACAAGCCGTACTTC. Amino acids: CASRKGLGDKPYF.

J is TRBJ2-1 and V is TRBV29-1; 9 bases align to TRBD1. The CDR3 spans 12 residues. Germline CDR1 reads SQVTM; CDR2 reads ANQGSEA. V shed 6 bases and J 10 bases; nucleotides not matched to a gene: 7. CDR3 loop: CSVGTGTREQFF. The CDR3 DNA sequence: TGCAGCGTCGGGACAGGGACGAGGGAGCAGTTCTTC.

The chain's CDR3 is CASSLAAGYSTDTQYF. In DNA form, the CDR3 reads TGCGCCAGCAGCTTAGCAGCGGGGTATTCCACAGATACGCAGTATTTT. V is TRBV5-1 and J is TRBJ2-3, with TRBD2 identical over 7 bases. V lost 2 bases and J lost 2; bases outside the gene matches: 8. Germline V gene data show CDR1 as SGHRS and CDR2 as YFSETQ. This CDR3 spans 16 amino acids.

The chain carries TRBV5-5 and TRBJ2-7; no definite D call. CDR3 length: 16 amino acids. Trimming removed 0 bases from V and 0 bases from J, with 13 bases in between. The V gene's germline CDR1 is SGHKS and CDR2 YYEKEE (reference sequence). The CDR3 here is CASSLALWQVSYEQYF. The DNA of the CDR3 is TGTGCCAGCAGCTTGGCCTTGTGGCAGGTCTCCTACGAGCAGTACTTC.

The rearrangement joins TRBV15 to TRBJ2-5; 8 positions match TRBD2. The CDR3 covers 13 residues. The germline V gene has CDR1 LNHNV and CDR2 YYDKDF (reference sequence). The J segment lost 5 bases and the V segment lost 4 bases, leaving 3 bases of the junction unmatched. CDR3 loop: CATSISGVETQYF. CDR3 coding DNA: TGTGCCACCAGCATTAGCGGGGTCGAGACCCAGTACTTC.

CDR3 in DNA: TGTGCCAGCAGTGAGAGGTTCGGGGAGACCCAGTACTTC. It yields the protein CASSERFGETQYF. The chain links TRBV7-8 to TRBJ2-5; D remains ambiguous. The CDR3 has 13 residues. The V and J ends lost 6 bases and 5 bases respectively, with 13 bases between them. CDR1 is SGHVS and CDR2 is FQNEAQ in the germline V gene.

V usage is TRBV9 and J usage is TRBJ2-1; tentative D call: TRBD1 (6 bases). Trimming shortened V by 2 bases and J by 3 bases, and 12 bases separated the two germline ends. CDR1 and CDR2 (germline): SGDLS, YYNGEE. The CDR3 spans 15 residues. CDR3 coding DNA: TGTGCCAGCAGCGTTTTGTCAGGGGTCTACAATGAGCAGTTCTTC. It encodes CASSVLSGVYNEQFF.

The CDR3 DNA sequence: TGTGCCAGCAGCTTAGGGGACAGAGAGCAGTACTTC. Its protein is CASSLGDREQYF. The genes are TRBV7-9 and TRBJ2-7, with 7 nucleotides matching TRBD1. Trimming cost V 1 base and J 7 bases; bases outside gene matches: 1. Germline-derived CDR1 and CDR2 are SEHNR and FQNEAQ (reference sequence). CDR3 length equals 12 residues. Full variable domain (outside the CDR3, taken from reference TRBV7-9 and TRBJ2-7): DTGVSQNPRHKITKRGQNVTFRCDPISEHNRLYWYRQTLGQGPEFLTYFQNEAQLEKSRLLSDRFSAERPKGSFSTLEIQRTEQGDSAMYLCASSLGDREQYFGPGTRLTVT.

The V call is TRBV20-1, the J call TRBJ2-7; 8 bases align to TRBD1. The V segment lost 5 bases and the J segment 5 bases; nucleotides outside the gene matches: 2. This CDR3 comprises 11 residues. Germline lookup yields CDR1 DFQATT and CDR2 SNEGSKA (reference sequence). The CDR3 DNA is TGCAGTGCTTCAGGGGGCGACGAGCAGTACTTC. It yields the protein CSASGGDEQYF.

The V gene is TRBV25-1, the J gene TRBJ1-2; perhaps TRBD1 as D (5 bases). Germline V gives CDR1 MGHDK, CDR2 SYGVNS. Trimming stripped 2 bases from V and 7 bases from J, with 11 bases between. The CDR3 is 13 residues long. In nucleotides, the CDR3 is TGTGCCAGCAGTGAACGACATCAGGGTGGCTACACCTTC. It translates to CASSERHQGGYTF.

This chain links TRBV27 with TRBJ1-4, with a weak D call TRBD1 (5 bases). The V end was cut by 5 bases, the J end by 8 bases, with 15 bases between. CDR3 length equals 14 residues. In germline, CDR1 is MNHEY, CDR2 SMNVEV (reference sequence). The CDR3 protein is CASSPAGRREKLFF. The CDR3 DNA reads TGTGCCAGCAGTCCTGCAGGGCGGAGAGAAAAACTGTTTTTT.